Listed here are 20 T cell receptor beta chains from one sample, sequenced in a study of T cell repertoires in cytomegalovirus infection. TCRdb re-called the reads with MiXCR, one entry per CDR3 protein. The sample lists roughly 720,000 distinct CDR3 sequences; approximately 34% were seen once. Sequenced: PBMCs. The origin of the receptors is a human donor in good health (CMV status not recorded). Some clones in this sample may be carry-over from other donors' samples.

This clonotype was counted between two and nine times. The rearrangement links TRBV6-6 to TRBJ1-2; D not certain. Trimming took off 0 bases at V and 4 bases at J, with 12 bases between the two ends. From germline, CDR1 is MNHNY and CDR2 SVGAGI (reference sequence). The CDR3 has 15 amino acids. The CDR3 bases are TGTGCCAGCAGTTACTCGACCTCCGCCCTCTATGGCTACACCTTC. This gives the protein CASSYSTSALYGYTF.

In this sample, this clonotype turned up a few times. The rearrangement uses TRBV7-6 and TRBJ2-4, with 10 positions matching TRBD1. CDR3 length equals 15 residues. Germline assignment: CDR1 SGHVS and CDR2 FNYEAQ. With V trimmed by 5 bases and J by 3 bases, 4 bases remained unmatched. The CDR3 protein is CASSKGQGFKNIQYF. In DNA form, the CDR3 reads TGTGCCAGCAGCAAGGGACAGGGGTTCAAAAACATTCAGTACTTC. Variable domain in full (rest from reference TRBV7-6 and TRBJ2-4): GAGVSQSPRYKVTKRGQDVALRCDPISGHVSLYWYRQALGQGPEFLTYFNYEAQQDKSGLPNDRFSAERPEGSISTLTIQRTEQRDSAMYRCASSKGQGFKNIQYFGAGTRLSVL.

This clonotype was recorded a few times. The genes are TRBV7-9 and TRBJ1-2, with D perhaps matching TRBD1 (5 bases). CDR3 length: 15 residues. Germline CDR1 SEHNR, CDR2 FQNEAQ (reference sequence). Trimming removed 4 bases from V and 8 bases from J, with 20 bases in between. CDR3 sequence (DNA): TGTGCCAGCAGCTATACCGGGACCGTTGGAAGAGGCTACACCTTC. The encoded protein is CASSYTGTVGRGYTF.

This sequence joins TRBV7-6 and TRBJ2-7; 7 bases agree with TRBD1. CDR1 and CDR2 from the germline V gene are SGHVS and FNYEAQ. The CDR3 spans 11 residues. CDR3 DNA: TGTGCTATCTTCGAGGGGGCGGCTAGTTACTTC. This codes for CAIFEGAASYF.

The chain couples TRBV12-3 or TRBV12-4 to TRBJ2-2, with D tentatively TRBD2 (6 bases). V lost 7 bases and J 4 bases, leaving 16 bases between the germline ends. This CDR3 is built from 15 residues. This CDR3 reads CASTIGTVITGELFF. The CDR3 coding sequence is TGTGCCAGCACCATCGGGACTGTGATCACCGGGGAGCTGTTTTTT.

This clonotype was recorded at least ten times. J is TRBJ2-3 and V is TRBV7-2, with TRBD2 matching 11 bases. Germline V gene sequence: CDR1 SGHTA, CDR2 FQGNSA. The J segment lost 8 bases and the V segment lost 4 bases, leaving 8 bases of the junction unmatched. The CDR3 runs to 15 residues. The CDR3 spells CASSSRLAGLGTQYF. CDR3 sequence (DNA): TGTGCCAGCAGCTCCCGACTAGCGGGATTGGGTACGCAGTATTTT.

The rearrangement uses TRBV5-6 and TRBJ2-6; unclear D gene. Trimming cost V 4 bases and J 2 bases, with 4 bases left between them. Germline lookup yields CDR1 SGHDT and CDR2 YYEEEE. There are 13 residues in the CDR3. In DNA form, the CDR3 reads TGTGCCAGCAGCCAGACTGGGGCCAACGTCCTGACTTTC. It is translated as CASSQTGANVLTF.

The table lists this clonotype with a few counts. This sequence joins TRBV7-9 and TRBJ1-1, with a tentative D call TRBD1 (6 bases). CDR3 length: 15 residues. The germline V and J ends were trimmed by 3 bases and 0 bases, with 11 bases remaining between them. Germline CDR1 SEHNR, CDR2 FQNEAQ (reference sequence). The CDR3 DNA sequence: TGTGCCAGCAGCTTGGACAGAAGCATGAACACTGAAGCTTTCTTT. This encodes CASSLDRSMNTEAFF.

Only a few counts were recorded for this clonotype. The chain employs TRBV14 and TRBJ2-3; 8 bases fit TRBD2. J was trimmed by 7 bases and V by 4 bases; bases with no gene match: 13. The length of the CDR3 is 16 residues. Germline loops: CDR1 SGHDN, CDR2 FVKESK. This CDR3 reads CASSRLRGGLGNTQYF. In nucleotides, the CDR3 is TGTGCCAGCAGCCGCCTCCGCGGGGGGCTGGGGAATACGCAGTATTTT.

The gene calls are TRBV30 and TRBJ1-4; no firm D call. V lost 0 bases and J lost 4, with 9 bases in between. The germline CDR1 and CDR2 sequences are GTSNPN and SVGIG (reference sequence). The CDR3 totals 14 residues. The CDR3 protein is CAWSVQGINEKLFF. CDR3 nucleotides: TGTGCCTGGAGTGTACAAGGGATTAATGAAAAACTGTTTTTT.

This chain links TRBV7-9 with TRBJ2-7, with 15 bases aligning to TRBD2. The V segment lost 5 bases and the J segment 4 bases; nucleotides outside the gene matches: 18. The CDR3 has 20 residues. The germline V gene has CDR1 SEHNR and CDR2 FQNEAQ (reference sequence). The CDR3 sequence is CASSKGAGLAGGENPYEQYF. CDR3 DNA sequence: TGTGCCAGCAGCAAGGGGGCCGGACTAGCGGGAGGGGAGAACCCTTACGAGCAGTACTTC.

This clonotype was counted ten times or more. The V call is TRBV7-8, the J call TRBJ2-4, with TRBD2 matching 9 bases. CDR1 is SGHVS and CDR2 is FQNEAQ in the germline V gene. The trim removed 5 bases at V and 6 bases at J, leaving 5 bases unmatched. The CDR3 runs 14 residues. The CDR3: CASSRAGGGNIQYF. In DNA form, the CDR3 reads TGTGCCAGCAGCCGAGCGGGAGGAGGAAACATTCAGTACTTC.

This clonotype came up many times. V gene TRBV7-2 combines with J gene TRBJ2-2; 9 nucleotides line up with TRBD1. Germline loops: CDR1 SGHTA, CDR2 FQGNSA. The CDR3 runs to 16 residues. The ends lost 2 bases at V and 6 bases at J; junction bases unmatched: 7. The CDR3 region has the DNA TGTGCCAGCAGCTTAAGGGGACAGGGTGGGTCCGGGGAGCTGTTTTTT. As protein: CASSLRGQGGSGELFF.

The J gene is TRBJ1-1, the V gene TRBV7-8; D is perhaps TRBD1 (5 bases). Trimming cost V 5 bases and J 5 bases, with 18 bases left between them. Germline V CDR1 and CDR2: SGHVS, FQNEAQ. This CDR3 comprises 15 residues. Here the CDR3 DNA reads TGTGCCAGCAGCCCCCTCCCGGGGGATGGTACTGAAGCTTTCTTT. Translated, it gives CASSPLPGDGTEAFF.

In its sample, this clonotype was seen a few times. The chain recombines TRBV27 with TRBJ1-2, with D possibly being TRBD1 (5 bases). CDR3 length: 15 residues. Per the germline V gene, CDR1 is MNHEY and CDR2 is SMNVEV (reference sequence). Trimming cost V 3 bases and J 3 bases, with 14 bases left between them. The CDR3 loop reads CASSLTSTGDYGYTF. As DNA, the CDR3 is TGTGCCAGCAGTTTGACCTCTACAGGTGACTATGGCTACACCTTC.

This sequence joins TRBV9 and TRBJ1-2, with D possibly matching TRBD1 (6 bases). Germline CDR1 and CDR2: SGDLS and YYNGEE. The CDR3 has 12 residues. V was shortened by 3 bases and J by 6 bases, with 9 bases between the two germline ends. The CDR3 bases are TGTGCCAGCAGCGGGGCAGGGGATGGCTACACCTTC. This gives the protein CASSGAGDGYTF.

This clonotype was detected ten times or more. The chain is built from TRBV7-2 and TRBJ2-5; D not certain. The V end lost 5 bases, the J end lost 2 bases, and 21 bases lay between the germline ends. There are 17 residues in the CDR3. Germline V gene data show CDR1 as SGHTA and CDR2 as FQGNSA. The CDR3 DNA reads as TGTGCCAGCAGCCATACCCCCCCGGTAGCAGGTCAAGAGACCCAGTACTTC. Amino acids: CASSHTPPVAGQETQYF.

The CDR3 is CASSHNLNQETQYF. The CDR3 DNA sequence: TGTGCCAGCAGCCACAATCTAAACCAAGAGACCCAGTACTTC. The chain recombines TRBV7-9 with TRBJ2-5, with unresolved D. CDR1 SEHNR and CDR2 FQNEAQ come from the germline V gene (reference sequence). V dropped 5 bases and J dropped 0 bases, with 10 bases sitting between them. The CDR3 contains 14 residues. Combining the CDR3 with reference TRBV7-9 and TRBJ2-5 gives the whole variable domain DTGVSQNPRHKITKRGQNVTFRCDPISEHNRLYWYRQTLGQGPEFLTYFQNEAQLEKSRLLSDRFSAERPKGSFSTLEIQRTEQGDSAMYLCASSHNLNQETQYFGPGTRLLVL.

This clonotype was seen more than once but under ten times. One junction end disagrees with the germline gene, perhaps due to a read error. The chain combines TRBV7-7 with TRBJ2-5; maybe TRBD2 (6 bases). Germline CDR1 is SSHAT and CDR2 is FNYEAQ (reference sequence). This CDR3 has 14 residues. CDR3 sequence: CASSLIGLRETQYF. Here the CDR3 DNA reads TGTGCTAGCAGCTTAATCGGACTAAGGGAGACCCAGTACTTC.

The chain employs TRBV12-3 or TRBV12-4 and TRBJ2-7; 7 bases line up with TRBD2. V lost 8 bases to trimming and J lost 3 bases; unmatched junction nucleotides: 13. The CDR3 length is 15 residues. The CDR3, as DNA: TGTGCCAGCGGAAAATCGGGACTAAGCTTCTACGAGCAGTACTTC. This gives the protein CASGKSGLSFYEQYF.